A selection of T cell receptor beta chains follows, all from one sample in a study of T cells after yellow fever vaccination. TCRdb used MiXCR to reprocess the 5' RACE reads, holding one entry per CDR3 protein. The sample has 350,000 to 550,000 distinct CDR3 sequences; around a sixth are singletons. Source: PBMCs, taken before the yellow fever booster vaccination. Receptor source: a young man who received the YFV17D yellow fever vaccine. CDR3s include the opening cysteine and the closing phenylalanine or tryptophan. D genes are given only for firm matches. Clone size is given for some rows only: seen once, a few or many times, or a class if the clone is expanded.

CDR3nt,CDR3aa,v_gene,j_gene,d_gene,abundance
TGTGCCAGCAGCTTAATTTGGACAGGGGCTGGCGAGCAGTACTTC,CASSLIWTGAGEQYF,TRBV7-9,TRBJ2-7,TRBD1,NA
TGTGCCAGCAGACCGGGATCTATTGATTCACCCCTCCACTTT,CASRPGSIDSPLHF,TRBV2,TRBJ1-6,NA,few
TGTGCCAGCAGTTTGACGGGACGGGGAAACACCATATATTTT,CASSLTGRGNTIYF,TRBV28,TRBJ1-3,NA,many
TGTGCCAGCAGCGACCAAAGCTGGGAAAAACTGTTTTTT,CASSDQSWEKLFF,TRBV7-2,TRBJ1-4,NA,NA
TGTGCCAGCAGCGCCCGGGGCGGCAATCAGCCCCAGCATTTT,CASSARGGNQPQHF,TRBV2,TRBJ1-5,NA,few
TGTGCCATCAGTGATGGGACAGGGGGCTCCGAGGGGTCCTACGAGCAGTACTTC,CAISDGTGGSEGSYEQYF,TRBV10-3,TRBJ2-7,TRBD1,many
TGTGCCAGCAGTCCAAACCGGGACAGGGGGTCAGATACGCAGTATTTT,CASSPNRDRGSDTQYF,TRBV28,TRBJ2-3,TRBD1,NA
TGTGCCAGTAGTATAGATCAAAGGGGATACAATGAGCAGTTCTTC,CASSIDQRGYNEQFF,TRBV19,TRBJ2-1,NA,NA
TGTGCCAGCAGTGTTCGACCCCGGGCAGCTGAAGCTTTCTTT,CASSVRPRAAEAFF,TRBV6-4,TRBJ1-1,NA,NA
TGCAGTGCGGGACAGGTCAATTTCCATGAGCAGTTCTTC,CSAGQVNFHEQFF,TRBV20-1,TRBJ2-1,TRBD1,few
TGTGCCAGCAGTCGACAGGTCAGAGGTGGCTACACCTTC,CASSRQVRGGYTF,TRBV28,TRBJ1-2,NA,NA
TGTGCCAGCAGCTTAATGGGGGGCCGTGAGCCCCAGCATTTT,CASSLMGGREPQHF,TRBV7-2,TRBJ1-5,NA,NA
TGCGCCAGCAGCCAAGATCACTCCGGGACAGAGAAGAGCTATGGCTACACCTTC,CASSQDHSGTEKSYGYTF,TRBV4-1,TRBJ1-2,TRBD1,NA
TGTGCCAGCAGCCTGGACGAGGGAAGTGAGCAGTTCTTC,CASSLDEGSEQFF,TRBV11-2,TRBJ2-1,NA,NA
TGCAGTGCTAGTGGACAGGCGACTAGCACAGATACGCAGTATTTT,CSASGQATSTDTQYF,TRBV20-1,TRBJ2-3,TRBD1,NA
TGTGCCAGCAGTTTTGGGCGGGGGCCTAGCACAGATACGCAGTATTTT,CASSFGRGPSTDTQYF,TRBV12-3/TRBV12-4,TRBJ2-3,NA,few
TGTGCCAGCAGCGTAGTGGGGTCTTCCTACGAGCAGTACTTC,CASSVVGSSYEQYF,TRBV9,TRBJ2-7,NA,NA
TGTGCCAGCAGCGTAGCGCTCCGTTCACCCCTCCACTTT,CASSVALRSPLHF,TRBV9,TRBJ1-6,NA,NA
TGTGCCAGCAGCGATTCTAGGACGAACAATCAGCCCCAGCATTTT,CASSDSRTNNQPQHF,TRBV7-9,TRBJ1-5,NA,NA
TGTGCCAGCAGCCATGCCTCAGCCGGGGAATTCGAAGCGGGGGGGAGTAGCACAGATACGCAGTATTTT,CASSHASAGEFEAGGSSTDTQYF,TRBV3-2,TRBJ2-3,NA,NA
TGTGCCATCAGTGGGTCCGTCTCTGGCTACACCTTC,CAISGSVSGYTF,TRBV10-3,TRBJ1-2,NA,few
TGCAGCGTTGAAGATGGGGGCCCAGGGACATCCTCCTACGAGCAGTACTTC,CSVEDGGPGTSSYEQYF,TRBV29-1,TRBJ2-7,NA,few
TGTGCCATCAGTGAGTTGATAGCGGGGGGGCCAGATACGCAGTATTTT,CAISELIAGGPDTQYF,TRBV10-3,TRBJ2-3,TRBD2,few
TGCAGCGTTGAGCGGTCCCCCGACAATGAGCAGTTCTTC,CSVERSPDNEQFF,TRBV29-1,TRBJ2-1,NA,NA
TGTGCCAGCAGACTAGGGACAGGCGATGGCTACACCTTC,CASRLGTGDGYTF,TRBV5-6,TRBJ1-2,TRBD1,NA
TGTGCCAGCAGCAACCGGGGGCGCGGGGACACTGAAGCTTTCTTT,CASSNRGRGDTEAFF,TRBV7-9,TRBJ1-1,NA,few
TGCAGCGAGGGAGGCACTGAAGCTTTCTTT,CSEGGTEAFF,TRBV29-1,TRBJ1-1,NA,NA
TGTGCCAGCAGTTCGACCAGGACAGGGGTGGCAGATACGCAGTATTTT,CASSSTRTGVADTQYF,TRBV12-3/TRBV12-4,TRBJ2-3,TRBD1,NA
TGTGCCAGCAGCCAACACCTCTTAAATTCACCCCTCCACTTT,CASSQHLLNSPLHF,TRBV27,TRBJ1-6,NA,NA
TGTGCCAGCAGCGTAGCAGGGCAGGGAAGATCACCCCTCCACTTT,CASSVAGQGRSPLHF,TRBV9,TRBJ1-6,NA,NA
TGTGCCAGCAGCGTAGGCCCGAGCCCAGGAAGTGGGGCCAACGTCCTGACTTTC,CASSVGPSPGSGANVLTF,TRBV9,TRBJ2-6,NA,NA
TGTGCCAGCAGCTTCGGGACAGGGAGCGGACCCCTCCACTTT,CASSFGTGSGPLHF,TRBV7-2,TRBJ1-6,TRBD1,NA
TGCGCCAGCAGCCCGGGGGCCAGGGCTCGACCCGGGGAGCTGTTTTTT,CASSPGARARPGELFF,TRBV5-1,TRBJ2-2,NA,few
TGTGCCAGCAGCCATGGGAACACTGAAGCTTTCTTT,CASSHGNTEAFF,TRBV7-9,TRBJ1-1,NA,few
TGCAGTGCTAAATCGAACACTGAAGCTTTCTTT,CSAKSNTEAFF,TRBV20-1,TRBJ1-1,NA,NA
TGTGCCGGGGGGCACCCCGGGGGAGATACGCAGTATTTT,CAGGHPGGDTQYF,TRBV11-2,TRBJ2-3,NA,NA
TGCAGTGCTTCGACAGGGGATGCCCCCTACGAGCAGTACTTC,CSASTGDAPYEQYF,TRBV20-1,TRBJ2-7,TRBD1,NA
TGTGCCAGCAGCCAGGGACTAGCCGCGGGGGCCGGGGAGCTGTTTTTT,CASSQGLAAGAGELFF,TRBV4-2,TRBJ2-2,TRBD2,NA
TGCAGCGTTGGAGATTGGGGGGACACTGAAGCTTTCTTT,CSVGDWGDTEAFF,TRBV29-1,TRBJ1-1,NA,few
TGCGCCAGCAGCTTATCGACGGTGAACACCGGGGAGCTGTTTTTT,CASSLSTVNTGELFF,TRBV5-1,TRBJ2-2,NA,once
TGTGCCAGCAGCTTAGATCCAGCGGGAACGGATACGCAGTATTTT,CASSLDPAGTDTQYF,TRBV7-2,TRBJ2-3,TRBD2,few
TGCGCCAGCAGCTTGCTGAGGGACAATGAGCAGTTCTTC,CASSLLRDNEQFF,TRBV5-1,TRBJ2-1,NA,few
TGCGCCAGCAGCTGGAACAGGGGGAACACTGAAGCTTTCTTT,CASSWNRGNTEAFF,TRBV5-1,TRBJ1-1,TRBD1,NA
TGTGCCAGCAGTTCCACAGGGCCGAACACTGAAGCTTTCTTT,CASSSTGPNTEAFF,TRBV12-3/TRBV12-4,TRBJ1-1,NA,NA
TGCGCCAGCAGTGAAGGTTGGGGGGCCGCCAAAAACATTCAGTACTTC,CASSEGWGAAKNIQYF,TRBV10-1,TRBJ2-4,NA,NA
TGTGCCACCTCCATTGCCCAGGACAATGAGCAGTTCTTC,CATSIAQDNEQFF,TRBV24-1,TRBJ2-1,NA,NA
TGTGCCAGCAGCTTGAGGACAGCGGGGCGCAATCAGCCCCAGCATTTT,CASSLRTAGRNQPQHF,TRBV5-6,TRBJ1-5,NA,few
TGCAGTGCTAATCGCCGTAGCACAGATACGCAGTATTTT,CSANRRSTDTQYF,TRBV20-1,TRBJ2-3,NA,few
TGTGCCAGCAGCACGACCGAGGCCCCAACTAATGAAAAACTGTTTTTT,CASSTTEAPTNEKLFF,TRBV5-6,TRBJ1-4,NA,NA
TGTGCCAGCAGCTTAGCCGCAGGGGGAAGCGAGCAGTACTTC,CASSLAAGGSEQYF,TRBV7-6,TRBJ2-7,TRBD1,NA
TGCGCCAGCAGTGAGTGGCCAGCGGGGGCCTTGAGCACAGATACGCAGTATTTT,CASSEWPAGALSTDTQYF,TRBV10-2,TRBJ2-3,TRBD2,NA
TGTGCCAGCGGTGCGGGGGTGGGAGGGGCCCAAGAGACCCAGTACTTC,CASGAGVGGAQETQYF,TRBV6-5,TRBJ2-5,TRBD2,few
TGTGCCAGTAGCGGGACAGGGGGCGATTGGCCCTATAATTCACCCCTCCACTTT,CASSGTGGDWPYNSPLHF,TRBV19,TRBJ1-6,TRBD1,NA
TGCGCCAGCAGCAACGACATCAATGAGCAGTTCTTC,CASSNDINEQFF,TRBV5-1,TRBJ2-1,NA,NA
TGTGCCAGTGTCCCCGACAGGGCCCAAGCTAACTATGGCTACACCTTC,CASVPDRAQANYGYTF,TRBV12-3/TRBV12-4,TRBJ1-2,TRBD1,NA
TGTGCCAGTGCTAGTACCCAGAGCTCCTACGAGCAGTACTTC,CASASTQSSYEQYF,TRBV9,TRBJ2-7,NA,few
TGTGCCAGCAGCGTCTCGGGACTTCCCACAGATACGCAGTATTTT,CASSVSGLPTDTQYF,TRBV9,TRBJ2-3,NA,few